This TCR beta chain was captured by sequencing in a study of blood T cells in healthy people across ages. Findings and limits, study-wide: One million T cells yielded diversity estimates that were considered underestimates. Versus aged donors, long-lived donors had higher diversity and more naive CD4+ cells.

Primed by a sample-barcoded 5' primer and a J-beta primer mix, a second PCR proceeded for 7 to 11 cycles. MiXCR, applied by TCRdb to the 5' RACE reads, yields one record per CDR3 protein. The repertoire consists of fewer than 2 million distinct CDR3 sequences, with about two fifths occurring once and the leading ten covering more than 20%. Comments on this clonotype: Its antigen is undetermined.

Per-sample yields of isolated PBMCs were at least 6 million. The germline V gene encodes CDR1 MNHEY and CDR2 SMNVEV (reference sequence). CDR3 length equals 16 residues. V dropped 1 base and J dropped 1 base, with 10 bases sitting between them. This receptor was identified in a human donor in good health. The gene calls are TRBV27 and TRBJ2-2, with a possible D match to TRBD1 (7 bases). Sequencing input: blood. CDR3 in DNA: TGTGCCAGCAGTTTATACAGGGGAGGGAACACCGGGGAGCTGTTTTTT. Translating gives CASSLYRGGNTGELFF.